The rows below give T cell receptor beta chains drawn from one sample of a study of shared clonotypes between healthy human individuals. Using immunoSEQ multiplex PCR, the repertoire was profiled, and TCRdb retains in-frame clones only, with some absent. Of hundreds of thousands of clones in the sample, about 74% were seen once. Source material: memory CD4+ T cells sorted from blood. All receptors come from a young woman in good health. Both conserved end residues are part of each CDR3. Not all rows give a size; the values are once, few, many and, for expanded clones, a class.

V | size | CDR3
TRBV6-6 | NA | CASRDQKGGLGFF
TRBV7-8 | once | CASRPLGGNRWDNDLNEQYF
TRBV4-2 | NA | CASKMVTSGRVEQFF
TRBV28 | NA | CASIYGNEQFF
TRBV7-2 | NA | CASSLEAGGWGSPQHF
TRBV5-1 | NA | CASSLMTGETQYF
TRBV19 | many | CASNAGPMSGYTDTQYF
TRBV7-9 | NA | CASSRKTSAGELFF
TRBV27 | NA | CASRGAGTGEETQYF
TRBV28 | NA | CASRQRAGRPQQFF
TRBV7-9 | NA | CASTAPGLSYNEQFF
TRBV7-2 | once | CASSRDYAVETQYF
TRBV7-9 | NA | CASASGAIGYTF
TRBV25-1 | few | CASRRHGGLGTEAFF
TRBV11-2 | NA | CASSLEGSNQPQHF
TRBV18 | NA | CASTIPGNTIYF
TRBV2 | NA | CASSDVGMATDTQYF
TRBV27 | NA | CASSPRQGRTEAFF
TRBV11-3 | NA | CASSSRNGELFF
TRBV9 | NA | CASSVGDRANYGYTF
TRBV5-1 | NA | CASSQTGYEQYF
TRBV30 | NA | CAWSGRGDTIYF
TRBV4-1 | NA | CASSRESQSGRPNEQFF
TRBV10-3 | NA | CAISEGKGGDETQYF
TRBV29-1 | NA | CSVAGQGAYEQYF
TRBV27 | NA | CASSLQGGGYTF
TRBV5-4 | NA | CASSLDDGEYADTQYF
TRBV4-2 | NA | CASSQGLTGGSSYEQYF
TRBV11-1 | NA | CASSFGVRTDTQYF
TRBV7-9 | NA | CASGQAAGGYTF
TRBV28 | few | CASSSNEKLFF
TRBV7-9 | many | CASSPAGGGNQPQHF
TRBV5-5 | NA | CASSSTSGAYNEQFF
TRBV7-9 | NA | CASSSDRGPPGELFF
TRBV27 | NA | CASSRRDIGGYTF
TRBV4-1 | NA | CASSQVLGGSHEQFF
TRBV11-2 | NA | CASSKDSGRAETQYF
TRBV7-2 | once | CASSPQGTGNTIYF
TRBV4-1 | once | CASSQAGGSSYNEQFF